These 20 T cell receptor beta chains were all obtained from the same sample, sequenced in a study of vaccination and CD4 T cells after COVID-19. TCRdb recomputed calls from the PCR reads with MiXCR, one row per CDR3 protein. The sample includes fewer than 20,000 distinct CDR3 sequences, about three fifths seen only once; the top ten take 1% to 1.3%. Specimen: CD4+ T cells from blood, collected after SARS-CoV-2 vaccination. These receptors originate from a human donor who had recovered from COVID-19.

Only a few counts were recorded for this clonotype. The chain is built from TRBV28 and TRBJ1-2; no definite D call. The length of the CDR3 is 14 residues. With 5 bases removed from V and 1 base from J, the gap between germline ends came to 11 bases. The germline gives CDR1 MDHEN, CDR2 SYDVKM. CDR3 in amino acids: CASSRPQINYGYTF. The CDR3 DNA reads as TGTGCCAGCAGTCGACCCCAGATTAACTATGGCTACACCTTC.

A few counts support this clonotype. The chain carries TRBV20-1 and TRBJ1-5, with D unclear. The ends were cut back, 5 bases at V and 5 bases at J, with 7 bases in the middle. CDR1 is DFQATT and CDR2 is SNEGSKA in the germline V gene (reference sequence). The CDR3 is made up of 11 amino acids. CDR3 region: CSAGSHQPQHF. The DNA of the CDR3 is TGCAGTGCTGGATCTCATCAGCCCCAGCATTTT.

The CDR3 DNA reads as TGCGCCAGCAGTGAGGCCGCAGCGCCGAGCCGAGAGACCCAGTACTTC. Translation gives CASSEAAAPSRETQYF. The chain couples TRBV10-1 to TRBJ2-5; D ambiguous. CDR1 and CDR2 (germline): WNHNN, SYGVQD (reference sequence). CDR3 length: 16 amino acids. V shed 2 bases and J shed 4 bases, with 17 bases lying between them.

The chain has TRBV18 and TRBJ2-3; no clear D gene. The germline CDR1 and CDR2 sequences are KGHSH and LQKENI. This CDR3 has 15 amino acids. Trimming cost V 5 bases and J 0 bases, with 12 bases left between them. The CDR3 nucleotides are TGTGCCAGCTCAAAAAGATCGGGTAGCACAGATACGCAGTATTTT. Translated: CASSKRSGSTDTQYF.

This clonotype was seen only once. The J gene is TRBJ2-1, the V gene TRBV20-1; D possibly matches TRBD1 or TRBD2 (5 bases each). The CDR3 is 14 amino acids. Trimming left V 4 bases short and J 8 bases short, with 18 bases between. Germline CDR1 is DFQATT and CDR2 is SNEGSKA (reference sequence). The CDR3 loop is CSATGTPWGHEQFF. In DNA form, the CDR3 reads TGCAGTGCTACAGGGACGCCCTGGGGCCATGAGCAGTTCTTC.

This chain uses TRBV5-1 with TRBJ2-5; D ambiguous. CDR1 and CDR2 from the germline V gene are SGHRS and YFSETQ. CDR3 length equals 13 residues. Trimming took 4 bases from V and 1 from J, leaving 8 bases between them. CDR3 residues: CASSPRTQETQYF. CDR3 sequence (DNA): TGCGCCAGCAGCCCCCGGACCCAAGAGACCCAGTACTTC.

The V gene is TRBV7-8, the J gene TRBJ1-5, with a weak D call TRBD1 (5 bases). Trimming cost V 7 bases and J 4 bases, with 17 bases left between them. From germline, CDR1 is SGHVS and CDR2 FQNEAQ. The CDR3 sequence is 15 residues long. CDR3: CASTGGSWDNQPQHF. CDR3 coding DNA: TGTGCCAGCACGGGGGGGTCCTGGGATAATCAGCCCCAGCATTTT.

V gene TRBV6-1 combines with J gene TRBJ1-2; D is unclear. The V gene's germline CDR1 is MNHNS and CDR2 SASEGT. Trimming stripped 4 bases from V and 2 bases from J, with 23 bases between. The CDR3 contains 18 residues. CDR3 DNA: TGTGCCAGCAGTGTTGAAAGGATAATTGATTTTCGCAACTATGGCTACACCTTC. Its translation is CASSVERIIDFRNYGYTF.

V is TRBV5-4 and J is TRBJ2-5, with D tentatively TRBD1 (6 bases). CDR1 is SGHNT and CDR2 is YYREEE in the germline V gene (reference sequence). V lost 4 bases to trimming and J lost 0 bases, with 10 bases between them. The CDR3 has 14 amino acids. The CDR3 region is CASSPGHNQETQYF. The CDR3 nucleotides are TGTGCCAGCAGCCCGGGACATAACCAAGAGACCCAGTACTTC.

In this sample, this clonotype turned up a few times. The rearrangement uses TRBV20-1 and TRBJ2-2; 12 bases agree with TRBD1. V was clipped by 6 bases and J by 6 bases; unmatched bases: 8. From germline, CDR1 is DFQATT and CDR2 SNEGSKA (reference sequence). CDR3 size: 15 residues. The CDR3 DNA is TGCAGTGCAAGTCGGGACAGGGGGCTCGCCGGGGAGCTGTTTTTT. Protein sequence: CSASRDRGLAGELFF.

The chain joins TRBV7-2 to TRBJ2-3, with D possibly matching TRBD1 (5 bases). This CDR3 spans 13 amino acids. Between the trimmed V and J ends, which lost 1 base and 8 bases, there was a span of 10 bases. Germline CDR1 reads SGHTA; CDR2 reads FQGNSA. The CDR3 here is CASSLEGLGTQYF. CDR3 DNA: TGTGCCAGCAGCTTAGAGGGGTTGGGTACGCAGTATTTT.

The V and J genes are TRBV7-9 and TRBJ1-6; 7 bases agree with TRBD1. Germline V gene sequence: CDR1 SEHNR, CDR2 FQNEAQ (reference sequence). This CDR3 spans 14 amino acids. Unmatched junction bases numbered 4, after V lost 4 bases and J lost 7 bases. CDR3 nucleotides: TGTGCCAGCAGCTCCGGGACAGCGAATTCACCCCTCCACTTT. Protein product: CASSSGTANSPLHF.

In its sample, this clonotype was seen once. The rearrangement joins TRBV2 to TRBJ2-2, with D perhaps matching TRBD1 (5 bases). CDR1 and CDR2 (germline): SNHLY, FYNNEI. This CDR3 comprises 16 residues. With 1 base removed from V and 7 bases from J, the gap between germline ends came to 16 bases. The CDR3 loop reads CASSEESVGLGGELFF. The CDR3 DNA follows: TGTGCCAGCAGTGAAGAGTCGGTGGGGCTTGGCGGGGAGCTGTTTTTT.

This clonotype has just one count. CDR3 residues: CASSLGMTSGLADEQFF. CDR3 DNA sequence: TGTGCCAGCAGCTTAGGAATGACTAGCGGATTAGCGGATGAGCAGTTCTTC. The chain carries TRBV7-9 and TRBJ2-1; 9 bases map to TRBD2. V was clipped by 1 base and J by 8 bases; unmatched bases: 12. The length of the CDR3 is 17 residues. CDR1 is SEHNR, CDR2 FQNEAQ, per germline (reference sequence).

The chain has TRBV20-1 and TRBJ1-5, with a weak D call TRBD1 (5 bases). The CDR3 is 14 amino acids. Germline CDR1 and CDR2: DFQATT and SNEGSKA (reference sequence). V was shortened by 0 bases and J by 7 bases, with 13 bases between the two germline ends. CDR3 bases: TGCAGTGCTAGAGATTTGAGGGGTGGGCAGCCCCAGCATTTT. Protein sequence: CSARDLRGGQPQHF.

The chain uses TRBV6-1 and TRBJ2-3, with 10 positions matching TRBD1. In germline, CDR1 is MNHNS, CDR2 SASEGT. The CDR3 extends over 14 amino acids. Unmatched junction bases numbered 5, after V lost 6 bases and J lost 5 bases. The CDR3 coding sequence is TGTGCCAGCAGGGGGACAGGGGTTGTAGATACGCAGTATTTT. Translating gives CASRGTGVVDTQYF.

This clonotype has a single count. The V call is TRBV30, the J call TRBJ2-3; the match to TRBD2 covers 10 bases. This CDR3 has 16 residues. V trimming: 2 bases; J trimming: 5 bases; junction bases outside the gene matches: 10. The germline CDR1 and CDR2 sequences are GTSNPN and SVGIG (reference sequence). Here the CDR3 DNA reads TGTGCCTGGAGTCGCTATCTAGCGGGAGCGGGAGATACGCAGTATTTT. Its protein is CAWSRYLAGAGDTQYF.

This chain links TRBV5-5 with TRBJ1-1; no firm D call. This CDR3 contains 15 residues. Germline CDR1 is SGHKS and CDR2 is YYEKEE (reference sequence). Trimming cost V 0 bases and J 1 base, with 10 bases left between them. The CDR3 protein is CASSLGASENTEAFF. The CDR3 DNA reads as TGTGCCAGCAGCTTGGGAGCATCGGAGAACACTGAAGCTTTCTTT.

In this sample, this clonotype turned up a few times. The rearrangement uses TRBV2 and TRBJ1-5; 7 positions agree with TRBD1. CDR1 is SNHLY and CDR2 is FYNNEI in the germline V gene. The CDR3 length is 15 residues. The V segment lost 3 bases and the J segment 5 bases; nucleotides outside the gene matches: 7. The CDR3 bases are TGTGCCAGCAGTGAGATGGGGCAGGGGGATCAGCCCCAGCATTTT. This codes for CASSEMGQGDQPQHF.

V and J are TRBV20-1 and TRBJ1-2; D call uncertain. The CDR3 has 13 amino acids. Per germline, CDR1 DFQATT and CDR2 SNEGSKA (reference sequence). Trimming took 1 base from V and 7 from J, leaving 13 bases between them. CDR3 bases: TGCAGTGCTAGAGTAAGACATGGCGGTGGCTACACCTTC. Its translation is CSARVRHGGGYTF.